This TCR beta chain was observed in a study of type 1 regulatory T cells (TCRdb year 2021). In the study overall: The study characterized an in vitro protocol that generated a Tr1-enriched, alloantigen-specific CD4 T cell product named T-allo10. Patients with hematological malignancies who were receiving allogeneic hematopoietic stem cell transplantation were the group in which T-allo10 was being clinically evaluated. Findings and caveats that apply to the study as a whole: A more restricted TCR repertoire was observed in Tr1 cells than in non-Tr1 cells, and this restriction was interpreted in the study as alloantigen-induced clonal expansion.

About this clonotype itself: Its antigen remains undetermined. Base-call qualities are not available, and no considerably larger clone is one nucleotide away.

TCRdb records Illumina MiSeq as the sequencer. TCRdb reprocessing: public reads trimmed at Q25 with fastp, clones called with MiXCR, in-frame beta chains kept. For every CDR3 protein sequence, its rows merge into one entry that carries the most common genes and DNA. The table for this sample lists tens of thousands of distinct CDR3 sequences; 60% to 80% of them were counted only once. The biggest ten clones account for 1.5% to 2% of the sample. The source of this sequence is a human donor in good health. Sequencing was carried out using cultured non-Tr1 T cells, either the whole culture or a sorted T cell fraction (not recorded which). Read against the paper, the sample's cell subset or site label means: non-Tr1 population from the T-allo10 product.

The DNA sequence follows: TGTGCCAGCTCACCACCGGGACAAGGAAAAGGCATTCAGTACTTC. Its amino acids are CASSPPGQGKGIQYF. The chain employs TRBV18 and TRBJ2-4; TRBD1 is a possible D gene, resting on 6 matching bases. From the germline V gene, CDR1 is KGHSH and CDR2 is LQKENI. V gives up 0 bases and J gives up 9 bases, and the segment between their germline ends measures 15 bases. From cysteine to phenylalanine, the CDR3 is 15 amino acids long. Only CDR3 DNA is held: 45 bases, read in frame from base 1.